This entry lists 4 T cell receptor beta chains sequenced from one sample in a study of blood T cell repertoires in COVID-19. Some clones are missing from TCRdb's copy, which holds only in-frame ones; the method was immunoSEQ multiplex PCR. The sample yields more than 250,000 clones, about 90% seen once. Input material: PBMCs or T cells enriched from blood (not recorded which). These receptors came from a woman aged 25 to 39 who had recovered from COVID-19.

This clone was seen just once. Written as DNA, the CDR3 is TGCGCCAGCAGCCCACAACGGGGGGATACGCAGTATTTT. It specifies CASSPQRGDTQYF. V and J are TRBV4-1 and TRBJ2-3; TRBD2 might be the D (6 bases). The V gene's germline CDR1 is MGHRA and CDR2 YSYEKL. V shed 4 bases and J shed 6 bases, with 11 bases lying between them. This CDR3 region has 13 residues.

The V gene is TRBV2, the J gene TRBJ1-5; TRBD1 matches at 7 bases. Trimming removed 2 bases from V and 2 bases from J; junction bases left unmatched: 9. This CDR3 is 17 amino acids long. Germline assignment: CDR1 SNHLY and CDR2 FYNNEI. CDR3 sequence (DNA): TGTGCCAGCAGTGAAATGGTCAGGGGGTATGGCAATCAGCCCCAGCATTTT. The encoded protein is CASSEMVRGYGNQPQHF.

This chain links TRBV4-1 with TRBJ1-1; D gene ambiguous. The V and J ends lost 0 bases and 5 bases respectively, with 16 bases between them. CDR1 and CDR2 from the germline V gene are MGHRA and YSYEKL. The CDR3 covers 16 residues. CDR3 sequence reads: CASSQDRRGIETEAFF. The CDR3 DNA reads as TGCGCCAGCAGCCAAGATCGGAGAGGGATAGAAACTGAAGCTTTCTTT.

The gene calls are TRBV3-1 (or the pseudogene TRBV3-2) and TRBJ1-1; weak D call: TRBD1 (5 bases). Per germline, CDR1 LGHDT and CDR2 YNNKEL (reference sequence). This CDR3 region has 14 residues. Trimming took off 3 bases at V and 6 bases at J, with 14 bases between the two ends. CDR3 sequence (DNA): TGTGCCAGCAGCCAGTCGGGGGATGGTGCTGAAGCTTTCTTT. Protein product: CASSQSGDGAEAFF.